The 27 T cell receptor beta chains below all came from one sample that was sequenced in a study of T cell repertoires in cytomegalovirus infection. TCRdb recomputed calls from the reads with MiXCR, one row per CDR3 protein. This table holds approximately 730,000 distinct CDR3 sequences, 29% found once. Their specific antigens are unknown. The sequenced sample was cultured CD8+ T cells from PBMCs, obtained from culture after CMV antigen stimulation. The source of these receptors is a human donor in good health (CMV status not recorded). Some clones in this sample may be carry-over from other donors' samples.

Only a few counts were recorded for this clonotype. The CDR3 DNA is TGTGCCAGCAGCTTGGACCCTAACGGAAATCAGCCCCAGCATTTT. As protein: CASSLDPNGNQPQHF. This rearrangement joins TRBV11-2 to TRBJ1-5; no reliable D call. Looked up from germline, CDR1 is SGHAT and CDR2 is FQNNGV. The length of the CDR3 is 15 residues. The V and J ends lost 3 bases and 4 bases respectively, with 13 bases between them.

The chain employs TRBV19 and TRBJ2-5; 8 bases fit TRBD2. Germline loops: CDR1 LNHDA, CDR2 SQIVND (reference sequence). J lost 0 bases, V lost 6 bases, and 6 bases had no gene match. The CDR3 loop spans 15 amino acids. CDR3 bases: TGTGCCAGTAGCCCGGGCGGGGGGCACCAAGAGACCCAGTACTTC. This codes for CASSPGGGHQETQYF.

The chain has TRBV6-6 and TRBJ1-3, with D possibly TRBD1 on 6 matching bases. V was cut by 6 bases and J by 0 bases, with 18 bases left in between. The CDR3 sequence is 17 residues long. Germline CDR1 and CDR2: MNHNY and SVGAGI (reference sequence). The CDR3 region is CASRMAWDISSGNTIYF. CDR3 DNA: TGTGCCAGCAGAATGGCTTGGGACATCAGCTCTGGAAACACCATATATTTT.

In this sample, this clonotype turned up a few times. This chain joins TRBV7-9 and TRBJ2-2; 8 positions match TRBD1. V dropped 4 bases and J dropped 8; count of bases not matched to a gene: 9. Germline assignment: CDR1 SEHNR and CDR2 FQNEAQ (reference sequence). The CDR3 is 15 amino acids. The CDR3 sequence is CASSSTARGPGELFF. In DNA form, the CDR3 reads TGTGCCAGCAGCTCTACCGCCAGGGGGCCTGGGGAGCTGTTTTTT.

V and J are TRBV19 and TRBJ1-2; D gene unclear. The CDR3 is made up of 12 amino acids. Looked up from germline, CDR1 is LNHDA and CDR2 is SQIVND (reference sequence). Trimming removed 8 bases at V and 2 bases at J, with 9 bases between. The CDR3 region has the DNA TGTGCCAGTTCGGACGGGAACTATGGCTACACCTTC. Protein: CASSDGNYGYTF.

The V and J genes are TRBV19 and TRBJ1-3; D not resolved. Germline V gene sequence: CDR1 LNHDA, CDR2 SQIVND (reference sequence). This CDR3 has 11 residues. V was cut by 7 bases and J by 5 bases, with 6 bases left in between. In DNA, the CDR3 is TGTGCCAGTACCTCCCGAAACACCATATATTTT. It translates to CASTSRNTIYF.

This clonotype was seen a few times. The chain carries TRBV6-1 and TRBJ2-2, with D possibly being TRBD1 (6 bases). Deletions cut 6 bases from V and 3 bases from J, with 23 bases between. CDR1 is MNHNS, CDR2 SASEGT, per germline. The CDR3 has 18 amino acids. The CDR3 is CASSHRAGLPGDTGELFF. The CDR3 bases are TGTGCCAGCAGCCACCGGGCAGGGCTACCAGGGGACACCGGGGAGCTGTTTTTT.

This clonotype has just a few counts. The rearrangement links TRBV2 to TRBJ2-7, with 9 bases identical to TRBD1. Germline V gives CDR1 SNHLY, CDR2 FYNNEI. This CDR3 contains 15 residues. With V trimmed by 6 bases and J by 6 bases, 12 bases remained unmatched. The CDR3 sequence: CASSNDRDRDAEQYF. The CDR3 coding sequence is TGTGCCAGCAGCAATGACCGGGACAGGGATGCCGAGCAGTACTTC.

A few counts support this clonotype. The chain carries TRBV7-9 and TRBJ2-7; TRBD1 might be the D (7 bases). Trimming took off 5 bases at V and 4 bases at J, with 18 bases between the two ends. Germline lookup yields CDR1 SEHNR and CDR2 FQNEAQ (reference sequence). The length of the CDR3 is 15 residues. This CDR3 reads CASSPPDRAGYEQYF. Written as DNA, the CDR3 is TGTGCCAGCAGCCCACCAGACAGGGCGGGGTACGAGCAGTACTTC.

This chain connects TRBV7-6 to TRBJ1-5; possibly TRBD1 for D (6 bases). The V gene lost 2 bases and the J gene lost 2 bases, with 10 bases spanning the gap. Germline V lookup: CDR1 SGHVS, CDR2 FNYEAQ. This CDR3 has 15 residues. CDR3 residues: CASSLFSGGNQPQHF. CDR3 sequence (DNA): TGTGCCAGCAGCTTATTTTCAGGGGGCAATCAGCCCCAGCATTTT.

In its sample, this clonotype was seen a few times. V is TRBV6-1 and J is TRBJ2-1; a possible D gene is TRBD1 (6 bases). Trimming stripped 8 bases from V and 1 base from J, with 15 bases between. From germline, CDR1 is MNHNS and CDR2 SASEGT. The CDR3 sequence is 15 residues long. CDR3 loop: CASLKIRGSYNEQFF. DNA of the CDR3: TGTGCCAGCCTAAAAATAAGGGGGTCCTACAATGAGCAGTTCTTC.

This clonotype was observed a few times. The genes are TRBV4-1 and TRBJ1-5; maybe TRBD1 (6 bases). Germline CDR1 reads MGHRA; CDR2 reads YSYEKL. The CDR3 has 13 residues. V was trimmed by 2 bases and J by 6 bases, leaving 8 bases between them. CDR3 sequence reads: CASSQRGGQPQHF. The CDR3 coding sequence is TGCGCCAGCAGCCAAAGGGGGGGTCAGCCCCAGCATTTT.

This rearrangement joins TRBV4-1 to TRBJ2-7; D is unclear. V was pared by 0 bases and J by 6 bases, with 12 bases between. Germline V CDR1 and CDR2: MGHRA, YSYEKL. CDR3 length: 14 residues. This CDR3 is CASSQDPLLGEQYF. For the CDR3, the DNA is TGCGCCAGCAGCCAAGATCCCCTTTTGGGCGAGCAGTACTTC.

The chain couples TRBV6-6 to TRBJ2-7, with D possibly matching TRBD1 (5 bases). CDR1 is MNHNY, CDR2 SVGAGI, per germline (reference sequence). Trimming removed 4 bases from V and 5 bases from J, with 15 bases in between. This CDR3 contains 14 residues. CDR3 DNA sequence: TGTGCCAGCAGTTCGGACCTATGGGGCAACGAGCAGTACTTC. Residues: CASSSDLWGNEQYF.

This clonotype was detected a few times. The rearrangement joins TRBV10-3 to TRBJ2-1, with 7 bases matching TRBD1. CDR3 length equals 15 residues. Trimming cost V 10 bases and J 0 bases; bases outside gene matches: 9. Germline V lookup: CDR1 ENHRY, CDR2 SYGVKD. CDR3 DNA: TGTGCCAGCAAGCCGGGACAGAGCTCCTACAATGAGCAGTTCTTC. Translated, it gives CASKPGQSSYNEQFF.

This clonotype was seen a handful of times. The gene calls are TRBV4-1 and TRBJ1-2, with 11 bases matching TRBD1. Germline V lookup: CDR1 MGHRA, CDR2 YSYEKL. V shed 0 bases, J shed 8 bases, and the junction held 8 bases outside the gene matches. The CDR3 covers 16 residues. CDR3: CASSQDRDRGFGGYTF. CDR3 bases: TGCGCCAGCAGCCAAGATCGGGACAGGGGGTTCGGGGGCTACACCTTC.

The chain links TRBV6-2 or TRBV6-3 to TRBJ1-1; D is possibly TRBD1 (6 bases). This CDR3 has 15 amino acids. Germline values: CDR1 MNHEY, CDR2 SVGEGT. V was shortened by 6 bases and J by 0 bases, with 14 bases between the two germline ends. CDR3 in amino acids: CASRGTQGLNTEAFF. For the CDR3, the DNA is TGTGCCAGCAGGGGGACACAAGGTTTGAACACTGAAGCTTTCTTT.

This rearrangement joins TRBV19 to TRBJ1-5; D is undetermined. With 5 bases removed from V and 1 base from J, the gap between germline ends came to 12 bases. The germline gives CDR1 LNHDA, CDR2 SQIVND (reference sequence). This CDR3 region has 15 residues. The DNA of the CDR3 is TGTGCCAGTAGTGGGGTCCATTACAGCAATCAGCCCCAGCATTTT. Encoded protein: CASSGVHYSNQPQHF.

The J gene is TRBJ1-2, the V gene TRBV7-9; 7 bases agree with TRBD1. V trimming: 0 bases; J trimming: 2 bases; junction bases outside the gene matches: 18. The CDR3 spans 20 residues. Germline lookup yields CDR1 SEHNR and CDR2 FQNEAQ (reference sequence). CDR3 residues: CASSLAWVRDSDRFNYGYTF. CDR3 coding DNA: TGTGCCAGCAGCTTAGCCTGGGTGCGGGACTCGGACAGGTTCAACTATGGCTACACCTTC.

The rearrangement links TRBV7-9 to TRBJ2-1, with 7 nucleotides matching TRBD1. The CDR3 spans 15 residues. V lost 5 bases, J lost 3 bases, and 7 bases stayed unmatched. Looked up from germline, CDR1 is SEHNR and CDR2 is FQNEAQ (reference sequence). CDR3 residues: CASSLPGQHYNEQFF. The CDR3 DNA reads TGTGCCAGCAGCCTACCGGGACAGCACTACAATGAGCAGTTCTTC.

This clonotype occurred a few times. The rearrangement uses TRBV7-8 and TRBJ1-2; 9 bases align to TRBD1. J gave up 6 bases and V 4 bases, and 9 bases lay outside the gene matches. The CDR3 length is 15 residues. The germline V gene encodes CDR1 SGHVS and CDR2 FQNEAQ. In nucleotides, the CDR3 is TGTGCCAGCAGCTCTTCATGGACAGGGGATAATGGCTACACCTTC. Translating gives CASSSSWTGDNGYTF.

The V gene is TRBV6-8, the J gene TRBJ2-7, with TRBD2 as a possible D gene (6 bases). Germline loops: CDR1 MNHGY, CDR2 SAAAGT. The CDR3 sequence is 16 residues long. Between the trimmed V and J ends, which lost 1 base and 1 base, there was a span of 14 bases. The CDR3 reads CASSYLRDSGSYEQYV. The CDR3, as DNA: TGTGCCAGCAGTTACTTACGGGACTCGGGATCCTACGAGCAGTACGTC.

Concerning this clonotype: This may stem from a read error, because a much larger clone lies one nucleotide away. Here the CDR3 reads CVSSPEGGPGEQFF. The CDR3 DNA reads TGTGTCAGCAGCCCAGAGGGGGGGCCAGGGGAGCAGTTCTTC. The V call is TRBV7-2, the J call TRBJ2-1; D may be TRBD2 (7 bases). The CDR3 extends over 14 amino acids. CDR1 SGHTA and CDR2 FQGNSA come from the germline V gene.

This clonotype was detected a few times. V gene TRBV6-1 combines with J gene TRBJ1-6; D gene unclear. Germline CDR1 MNHNS, CDR2 SASEGT. Trimming left V 4 bases short and J 3 bases short, with 10 bases between. The CDR3 has 15 amino acids. The CDR3 DNA sequence: TGTGCCAGCAGTGGCAACTCCTTCTATAATTCACCCCTCCACTTT. Translated, it gives CASSGNSFYNSPLHF.

V gene TRBV10-3 combines with J gene TRBJ1-1; D perhaps matches TRBD1 (5 bases). This CDR3 has 15 amino acids. Trimming took off 11 bases at V and 1 base at J, with 20 bases between the two ends. Germline values: CDR1 ENHRY, CDR2 SYGVKD. In DNA form, the CDR3 reads TGTGCCTCTCAGGGAGGGGCGCAGGGGAACACTGAAGCTTTCTTT. Translated: CASQGGAQGNTEAFF.

This clonotype has a count of ten or more. The chain carries TRBV7-6 and TRBJ2-1; 9 nucleotides align to TRBD2. CDR3 length: 15 residues. Germline trimming cut 2 bases from V and 6 bases from J; bases unmatched to any gene: 5. Germline V gene lookup returns CDR1 SGHVS and CDR2 FNYEAQ. CDR3 bases: TGTGCCAGCAGCTTACAAGCGGGGGGAGGCAATGAGCAGTTCTTC. Protein: CASSLQAGGGNEQFF.

This clonotype appeared many times. This sequence joins TRBV7-9 and TRBJ2-7, with a weak D call TRBD1 (6 bases). This CDR3 is built from 14 residues. The germline V gene has CDR1 SEHNR and CDR2 FQNEAQ (reference sequence). V lost 3 bases and J lost 1, with 10 bases in between. CDR3 loop: CASSLTGESYEQYF. DNA for the CDR3: TGTGCCAGCAGCTTGACAGGAGAGTCCTACGAGCAGTACTTC. The full variable domain, its missing parts supplied by reference TRBV7-9 and TRBJ2-7, is DTGVSQNPRHKITKRGQNVTFRCDPISEHNRLYWYRQTLGQGPEFLTYFQNEAQLEKSRLLSDRFSAERPKGSFSTLEIQRTEQGDSAMYLCASSLTGESYEQYFGPGTRLTVT.